The T cell receptor (beta chain) described here comes from a study of OX40 agonist ivuxolimab in advanced cancers. Regarding the research as a whole: Ivuxolimab, which targeted the costimulatory receptor OX40 (CD134), was an agonistic, fully human IgG2 monoclonal antibody. Intravenous ivuxolimab was administered to patients every 2 weeks at six dose levels: 0.01, 0.1, 0.3, 1.5, 3 and 10 mg/kg. Of the approximately 54 dose-escalation patients, hepatocellular carcinoma was present in approximately 20, melanoma in approximately 15, renal cell carcinoma in 9 and head and neck cancer in 9. In the dose-escalation cohort, 75% to 85% of patients were male, and the mean age was roughly 60 years with a range of roughly 20 to 79. Patients were allowed to have had prior anti-PD-1, anti-PD-L1 or anti-CTLA-4 therapy, and 40% of the dose-escalation patients had been treated with checkpoint inhibitors. Partial responses occurred in three dose-escalation patients: two with cutaneous melanoma and one with hepatocellular carcinoma. Peripheral TCRbeta sequencing aimed to test whether ivuxolimab altered TCR sequence diversity and caused clonal T-cell expansion. The paper reports the monotherapy dose-escalation portion (N of about 50 patients) of the phase I ivuxolimab trial.

Comment on this clone: Its antigen is unknown. It has no much larger one-base neighbor in the sample; base qualities were not kept.

Genomic DNA was extracted from sorted cells for sequencing of the TCRbeta CDR3 region. The immunoSEQ Assay was used for sequencing of TCRbeta CDR3 regions. Drawn from immuneACCESS, this table holds only the in-frame rearrangements with V and J called that TCRdb kept. Clones are partly lost; checked studies trace under half to an unresolved V gene and leave the rest unexplained. The sample data list tens of thousands of clones, and about 83% of these were observed just once. Approximately 3.1% of the sample is taken by the ten largest. General findings and caveats noted by the study authors: Which antigens the clonally expanded peripheral T cells were specific for was not determined. At doses of 0.1 to 3.0 mg/kg, clonal expansion of both CD4+ and CD8+ T cells in blood was seen between baseline and week 6. Partial responders in the 0.1-3.0 mg/kg groups had among the lowest normalized peripheral clonal expansion, especially among CD8+ T cells. Low levels of normalized T-cell clonal expansion were also seen in some patients who did not respond. After ivuxolimab, CD8+ T cells had more expanded clones than CD4+ T cells on average.

Patients with autoimmune disease history or receiving systemic immunosuppression were excluded from the trial. Peripheral blood for TCR sequencing was collected from all dose cohorts at baseline, on cycle 4 day 1, and on cycle 7 day 1. The samples were drawn from a first-in-human, open-label, multicenter phase I dose-escalation trial of ivuxolimab. Adults with locally advanced or metastatic melanoma, renal cell carcinoma, hepatocellular carcinoma or head and neck squamous cell carcinoma were enrolled in the trial. CD4+ and CD8+ T cells were sorted separately from peripheral blood before TCR sequencing. The specimen was CD4+ or CD8+ T cells sorted from blood, collected in a trial of the OX40 agonist ivuxolimab. The clonotype was recovered from an adult with an advanced solid tumor such as melanoma, head and neck, liver or kidney cancer.

The DNA sequence is TGTGCCAGTAAGAACGTGAACACCGGGGAGCTGTTTTTT. Its translation is CASKNVNTGELFF. The V gene is TRBV19 and the J gene is TRBJ2-2; the D gene cannot be resolved reliably. Cut back by 7 bases and 1 base, the V and J ends lie 7 bases apart. CDR1 LNHDA and CDR2 SQIVND were looked up in the germline V gene (reference sequence). Spanning cysteine to phenylalanine, the CDR3 consists of 13 amino acids. Only the CDR3 portion is preserved as DNA: 39 bases, with reading frame beginning at the first base.